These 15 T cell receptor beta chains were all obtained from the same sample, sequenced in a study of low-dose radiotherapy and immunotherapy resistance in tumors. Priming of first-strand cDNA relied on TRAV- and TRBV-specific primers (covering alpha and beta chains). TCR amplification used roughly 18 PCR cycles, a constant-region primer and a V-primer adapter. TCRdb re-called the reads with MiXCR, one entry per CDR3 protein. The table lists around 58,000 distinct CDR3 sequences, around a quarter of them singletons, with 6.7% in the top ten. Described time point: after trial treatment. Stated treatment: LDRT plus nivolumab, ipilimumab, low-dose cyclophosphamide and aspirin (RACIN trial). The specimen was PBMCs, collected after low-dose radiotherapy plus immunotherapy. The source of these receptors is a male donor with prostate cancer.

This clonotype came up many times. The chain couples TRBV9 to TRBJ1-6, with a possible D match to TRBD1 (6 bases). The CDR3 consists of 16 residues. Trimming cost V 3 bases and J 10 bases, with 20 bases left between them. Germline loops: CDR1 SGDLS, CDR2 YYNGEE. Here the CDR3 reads CASSASGGALGSPLHF. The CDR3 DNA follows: TGTGCCAGCAGCGCTAGCGGGGGGGCTCTCGGATCACCCCTCCACTTT.

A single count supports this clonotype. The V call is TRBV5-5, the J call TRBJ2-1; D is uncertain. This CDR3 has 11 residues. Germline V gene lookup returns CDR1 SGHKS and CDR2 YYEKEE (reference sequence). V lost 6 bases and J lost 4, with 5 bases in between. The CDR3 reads CASKIYNEQFF. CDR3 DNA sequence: TGTGCCAGCAAGATTTACAATGAGCAGTTCTTC.

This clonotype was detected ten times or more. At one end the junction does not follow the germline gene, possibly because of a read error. The DNA of the CDR3 is TGTGCTAGCAGCTTAAGAGGGGGTCTTACAGGGGATTACACTGAAGCTTTCTTT. This gives the protein CASSLRGGLTGDYTEAFF. The chain uses TRBV7-6 and TRBJ1-1; 7 bases agree with TRBD1. This CDR3 has 18 amino acids. Germline-derived CDR1 and CDR2 are SGHVS and FNYEAQ.

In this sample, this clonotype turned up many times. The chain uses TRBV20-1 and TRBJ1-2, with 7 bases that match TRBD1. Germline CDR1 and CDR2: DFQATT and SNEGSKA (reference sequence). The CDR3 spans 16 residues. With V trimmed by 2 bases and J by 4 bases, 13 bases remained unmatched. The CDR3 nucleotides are TGCAGTGCTAGATTAATAGGCAGGGGGATTTTCTATGGCTACACCTTC. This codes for CSARLIGRGIFYGYTF.

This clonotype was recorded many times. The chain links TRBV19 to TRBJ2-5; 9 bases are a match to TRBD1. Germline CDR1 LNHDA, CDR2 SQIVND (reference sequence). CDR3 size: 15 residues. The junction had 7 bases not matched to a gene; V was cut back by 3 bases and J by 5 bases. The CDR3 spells CASSMPTGGWETQYF. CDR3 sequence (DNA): TGTGCCAGTAGTATGCCGACAGGGGGTTGGGAGACCCAGTACTTC. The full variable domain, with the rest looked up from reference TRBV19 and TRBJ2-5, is DGGITQSPKYLFRKEGQNVTLSCEQNLNHDAMYWYRQDPGQGLRLIYYSQIVNDFQKGDIAEGYSVSREKKESFPLTVTSAQKNPTAFYLCASSMPTGGWETQYFGPGTRLLVL.

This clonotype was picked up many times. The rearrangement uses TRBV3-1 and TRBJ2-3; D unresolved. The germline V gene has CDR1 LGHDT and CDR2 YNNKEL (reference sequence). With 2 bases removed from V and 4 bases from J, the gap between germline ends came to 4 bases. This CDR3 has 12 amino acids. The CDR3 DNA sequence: TGTGCCAGCAGCCAACGGTCAGATACGCAGTATTTT. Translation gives CASSQRSDTQYF.

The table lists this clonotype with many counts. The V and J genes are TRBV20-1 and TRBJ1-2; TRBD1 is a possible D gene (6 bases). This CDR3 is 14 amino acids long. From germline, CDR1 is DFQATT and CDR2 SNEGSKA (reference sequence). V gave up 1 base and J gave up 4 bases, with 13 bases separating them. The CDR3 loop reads CSARGTLGGYGYTF. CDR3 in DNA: TGCAGTGCTAGAGGGACCTTAGGGGGCTATGGCTACACCTTC.

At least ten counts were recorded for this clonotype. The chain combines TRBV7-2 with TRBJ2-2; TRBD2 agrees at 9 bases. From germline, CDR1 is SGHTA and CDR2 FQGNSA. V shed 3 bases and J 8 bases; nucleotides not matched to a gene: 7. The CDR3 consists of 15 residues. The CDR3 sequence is CASSFPQLAGGELFF. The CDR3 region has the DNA TGTGCCAGCAGCTTCCCCCAGCTAGCGGGGGGGGAGCTGTTTTTT.

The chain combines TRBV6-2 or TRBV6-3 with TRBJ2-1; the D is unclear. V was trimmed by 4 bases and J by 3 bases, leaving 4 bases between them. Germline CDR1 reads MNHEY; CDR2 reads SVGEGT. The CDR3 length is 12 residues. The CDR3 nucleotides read TGTGCCAGCAGTTCCAACTACAATGAGCAGTTCTTC. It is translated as CASSSNYNEQFF.

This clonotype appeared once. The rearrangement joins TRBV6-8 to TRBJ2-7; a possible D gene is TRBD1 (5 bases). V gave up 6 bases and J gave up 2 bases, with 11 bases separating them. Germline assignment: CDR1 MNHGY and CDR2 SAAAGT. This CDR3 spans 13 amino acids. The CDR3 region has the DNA TGTGCCAGCAGGATTGACAGAACCTACGAGCAGTACTTC. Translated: CASRIDRTYEQYF.

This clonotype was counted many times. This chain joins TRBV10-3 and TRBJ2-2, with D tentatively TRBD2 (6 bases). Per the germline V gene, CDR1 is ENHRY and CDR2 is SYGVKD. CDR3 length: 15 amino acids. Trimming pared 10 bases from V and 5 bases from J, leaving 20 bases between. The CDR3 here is CATGELGAQTGELFF. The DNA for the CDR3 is TGTGCCACGGGGGAATTAGGGGCGCAGACCGGGGAGCTGTTTTTT.

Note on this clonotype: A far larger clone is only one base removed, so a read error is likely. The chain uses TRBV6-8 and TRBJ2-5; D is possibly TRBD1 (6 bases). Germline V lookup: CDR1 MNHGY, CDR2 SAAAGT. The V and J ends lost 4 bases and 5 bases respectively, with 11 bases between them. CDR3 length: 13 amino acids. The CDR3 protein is CASSWDNAETQYF. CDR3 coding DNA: TGTGCCAGCAGTTGGGACAATGCTGAGACCCAGTACTTC.

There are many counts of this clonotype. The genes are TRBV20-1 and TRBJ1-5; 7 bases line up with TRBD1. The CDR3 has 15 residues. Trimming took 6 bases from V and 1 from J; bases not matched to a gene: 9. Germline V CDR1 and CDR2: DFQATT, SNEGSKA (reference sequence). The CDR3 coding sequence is TGCAGTGCCCCAAGCCGACAGGGAAGCAATCAGCCCCAGCATTTT. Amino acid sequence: CSAPSRQGSNQPQHF.

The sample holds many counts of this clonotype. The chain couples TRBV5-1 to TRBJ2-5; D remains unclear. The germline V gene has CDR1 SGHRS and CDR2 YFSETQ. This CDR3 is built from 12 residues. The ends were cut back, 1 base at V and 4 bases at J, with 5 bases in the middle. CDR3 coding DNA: TGCGCCAGCAGCTTGTCTTCAGAGACCCAGTACTTC. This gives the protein CASSLSSETQYF.

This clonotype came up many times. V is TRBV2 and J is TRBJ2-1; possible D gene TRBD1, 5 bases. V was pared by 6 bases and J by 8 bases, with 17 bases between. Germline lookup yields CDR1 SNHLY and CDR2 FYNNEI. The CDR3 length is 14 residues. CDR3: CASSLAAQGYEQFF. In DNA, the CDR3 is TGTGCCAGCAGCCTCGCTGCTCAGGGCTATGAGCAGTTCTTC.